Below are 31 T cell receptor beta chains sequenced from a single sample in a study of technical replicates of blood from a few donors. The assay was immunoSEQ multiplex PCR, and TCRdb's table has in-frame clones only and misses some. The sample consists of 75,000 to 95,000 clones, just over 90% of them appearing once. Material: T cells isolated from PBMCs. The receptors originated from a human donor in good health.

About this clone itself: A junction end diverges from the germline sequence, so it may reflect a read error. This sequence joins TRBV19 and TRBJ2-7; D may be TRBD2 (6 bases). The V gene's germline CDR1 is LNHDA and CDR2 SQIVND (reference sequence). This CDR3 is built from 12 residues. The CDR3 loop reads CASGGRSSEQYF. The CDR3 DNA reads TGTGCTAGTGGAGGGCGCTCCTCCGAGCAGTACTTC.

The chain is built from TRBV7-7 and TRBJ2-3, with 12 bases identical to TRBD2. Germline assignment: CDR1 SSHAT and CDR2 FNYEAQ (reference sequence). The V and J ends lost 5 bases and 6 bases, in that order; junction bases with no gene match: 9. CDR3 size: 16 residues. The CDR3 nucleotides read TGTGCCAGCAGCCCGACTAGCGGGAGCGATATGGATACGCAGTATTTT. This encodes CASSPTSGSDMDTQYF. Drawing the rest from reference TRBV7-7 and TRBJ2-3, the complete variable domain is GAGVSQSPRYKVTKRGQDVTLRCDPISSHATLYWYQQALGQGPEFLTYFNYEAQPDKSGLPSDRFSAERPEGSISTLTIQRTEQRDSAMYRCASSPTSGSDMDTQYFGPGTRLTVL.

This chain joins TRBV19 and TRBJ1-5; 8 nucleotides agree with TRBD1. The trim removed 8 bases at V and 3 bases at J, leaving 9 bases unmatched. Germline CDR1 LNHDA, CDR2 SQIVND (reference sequence). CDR3 size: 15 residues. Here the CDR3 reads CASAGRTGSNQPQHF. The CDR3 bases are TGTGCCAGTGCGGGAAGGACAGGGTCCAATCAGCCCCAGCATTTT.

The genes are TRBV4-1 and TRBJ2-3; no reliable D call. The V and J ends lost 1 base and 5 bases respectively, with 4 bases between them. Germline V CDR1 and CDR2: MGHRA, YSYEKL. This CDR3 is built from 12 residues. The CDR3 sequence: CASSQVVDTQYF. The CDR3 bases are TGCGCCAGCAGCCAAGTAGTAGATACGCAGTATTTT.

The chain combines TRBV11-2 with TRBJ1-2, with 10 bases identical to TRBD1. Germline V gene lookup returns CDR1 SGHAT and CDR2 FQNNGV. V lost 5 bases to trimming and J lost 8 bases; unmatched junction nucleotides: 8. The CDR3 loop spans 14 amino acids. The DNA of the CDR3 is TGTGCCAGCAGCATCCCCGGGACAGGGGACGGCTACACCTTC. Translated: CASSIPGTGDGYTF.

The chain is built from TRBV19 and TRBJ1-2, with D possibly matching TRBD1 (5 bases). The CDR3 loop spans 15 amino acids. The germline V gene encodes CDR1 LNHDA and CDR2 SQIVND (reference sequence). The V end was cut by 7 bases, the J end by 5 bases, with 20 bases between. The CDR3 region is CASNSAPLGGYGYTF. The CDR3 nucleotides read TGTGCCAGTAATTCTGCCCCACTCGGGGGGTATGGCTACACCTTC.

This clone appeared a few times. The V and J genes are TRBV4-1 and TRBJ2-7, with D possibly TRBD1 on 6 matching bases. The germline gives CDR1 MGHRA, CDR2 YSYEKL. Trimming stripped 0 bases from V and 3 bases from J, with 12 bases between. There are 15 residues in the CDR3. The CDR3 DNA reads as TGCGCCAGCAGCCAAGATCGAGGGGGTAGCTACGAGCAGTACTTC. Amino acid sequence: CASSQDRGGSYEQYF.

V and J are TRBV10-1 and TRBJ2-7; TRBD2 matches at 9 bases. V lost 1 base and J lost 3; bases outside the gene matches: 13. CDR3 length equals 18 residues. Germline CDR1 WNHNN, CDR2 SYGVQD (reference sequence). CDR3 DNA: TGCGCCAGCAGTGAGTATAGGTTGAGCGGGAGGACCTACTACGAGCAGTACTTC. Translated, it gives CASSEYRLSGRTYYEQYF.

V and J are TRBV7-9 and TRBJ2-7; no firm D call. This CDR3 region has 15 residues. Germline V CDR1 and CDR2: SEHNR, FQNEAQ (reference sequence). V lost 5 bases to trimming and J lost 7 bases, with 21 bases between them. The CDR3 DNA reads TGTGCCAGCAGCCCCTGGCCACAGACAACGCGTGAGCAGTACTTC. Residues: CASSPWPQTTREQYF.

The genes are TRBV4-2 and TRBJ1-5; D possibly corresponds to TRBD1 (6 bases). The CDR3 totals 17 residues. Germline V gives CDR1 LGHNA, CDR2 YNFKEQ. The germline V and J ends were trimmed by 4 bases and 5 bases, with 21 bases remaining between them. CDR3 amino acids: CASSPKLLDSSHQPQHF. In DNA, the CDR3 is TGTGCCAGCAGCCCAAAGCTGTTGGACAGCTCCCATCAGCCCCAGCATTTT.

The chain employs TRBV7-2 and TRBJ1-2; no reliable D call. Germline V gene data show CDR1 as SGHTA and CDR2 as FQGNSA. The V and J ends lost 5 bases and 7 bases respectively, with 20 bases between them. This CDR3 is built from 15 residues. The CDR3 DNA is TGTGCCAGCAGCATGGGGAGGGAGGGAGCGCGTGGCTACACCTTC. It specifies CASSMGREGARGYTF.

V gene TRBV10-3 combines with J gene TRBJ2-2; D is possibly TRBD1 (5 bases). This CDR3 contains 13 residues. Trimming took 10 bases from V and 9 from J, leaving 18 bases between them. Germline V gene sequence: CDR1 ENHRY, CDR2 SYGVKD. CDR3 sequence: CATQTNPGRELFF. In nucleotides, the CDR3 is TGTGCCACCCAAACTAACCCAGGGCGGGAGCTGTTTTTT.

The chain combines TRBV27 with TRBJ2-3; 7 positions agree with TRBD1. This CDR3 has 18 amino acids. Per the germline V gene, CDR1 is MNHEY and CDR2 is SMNVEV (reference sequence). Trimming cost V 4 bases and J 2 bases; bases outside gene matches: 15. The CDR3 region is CASSSRRTSRGITDTQYF. The CDR3 nucleotides read TGTGCCAGCAGTTCAAGAAGAACCAGCAGGGGGATCACAGATACGCAGTATTTT.

The V gene is TRBV5-5, the J gene TRBJ2-3, with TRBD2 identical over 13 bases. With V trimmed by 1 base and J by 7 bases, 6 bases remained unmatched. Germline-derived CDR1 and CDR2 are SGHKS and YYEKEE (reference sequence). There are 16 residues in the CDR3. As DNA, the CDR3 is TGTGCCAGCAGCTTGATGACTAGCGGGAGGATAAATACGCAGTATTTT. It is translated as CASSLMTSGRINTQYF.

V is TRBV19 and J is TRBJ2-3; the match to TRBD2 covers 11 bases. Germline CDR1 LNHDA, CDR2 SQIVND (reference sequence). Trimming at V came to 1 base and at J to 0 bases, leaving 15 bases not matched to a gene. The length of the CDR3 is 21 residues. CDR3 bases: TGTGCCAGTAGTATAGTCCCCCTCTTCCTGACTAGCGGGGAGAGCACAGATACGCAGTATTTT. It encodes CASSIVPLFLTSGESTDTQYF.

The V call is TRBV6-5, the J call TRBJ1-2; D ambiguous. CDR3 length: 16 amino acids. The V and J ends lost 2 bases and 7 bases respectively, with 20 bases between them. Germline V CDR1 and CDR2: MNHEY, SVGAGI. The CDR3 DNA follows: TGTGCCAGCAGTTACCAGGCGTATTCAGGAGGTGGTGGCTACACCTTC. This codes for CASSYQAYSGGGGYTF.

The J gene is TRBJ2-7, the V gene TRBV28; maybe TRBD1 (5 bases). The germline V and J ends were trimmed by 2 bases and 4 bases, with 12 bases remaining between them. The length of the CDR3 is 14 residues. The germline V gene has CDR1 MDHEN and CDR2 SYDVKM. As DNA, the CDR3 is TGTGCCAGCAGTTTACCTTTCAGGGCTTACGAGCAGTACTTC. Translated: CASSLPFRAYEQYF.

The DNA of the CDR3 is TGTGCCTGGAGACTAGCTCCCCAAGAGACCCAGTACTTC. Its protein product is CAWRLAPQETQYF. The chain carries TRBV30 and TRBJ2-5; weak D call: TRBD2 (6 bases). Trimming took off 3 bases at V and 1 base at J, with 9 bases between the two ends. This CDR3 region has 13 residues. CDR1 and CDR2 from the germline V gene are GTSNPN and SVGIG (reference sequence). Supplemented by reference TRBV30 and TRBJ2-5, the full variable domain reads SQTIHQWPATLVQPVGSPLSLECTVEGTSNPNLYWYRQAAGRGLQLLFYSVGIGQISSEVPQNLSASRPQDRQFILSSKKLLLSDSGFYLCAWRLAPQETQYFGPGTRLLVL.

This chain uses TRBV5-1 with TRBJ2-5, with TRBD1 matching 7 bases. Germline CDR1 is SGHRS and CDR2 is YFSETQ. Trimming at V came to 5 bases and at J to 5 bases, leaving 3 bases not matched to a gene. This CDR3 region has 12 residues. The CDR3 sequence: CASRDRDETQYF. CDR3 DNA: TGCGCCAGCAGAGACAGGGACGAGACCCAGTACTTC.

As DNA, the CDR3 is TGTGCCAGCAGTGACCGGGGACTAGCTGATTATACCGGGGAGCTGTTTTTT. Amino acid sequence: CASSDRGLADYTGELFF. The chain has TRBV6-1 and TRBJ2-2, with 9 positions matching TRBD2. The CDR3 sequence is 17 residues long. After removal of 3 bases from V and 5 bases from J, the junction contained 10 bases not matched to a gene. Germline lookup yields CDR1 MNHNS and CDR2 SASEGT.

This chain uses TRBV29-1 with TRBJ2-7; tentative D call: TRBD1 (5 bases). Germline assignment: CDR1 SQVTM and CDR2 ANQGSEA. The length of the CDR3 is 12 residues. Trimming cost V 3 bases and J 5 bases, with 11 bases left between them. CDR3 sequence reads: CSVEQGLNEQYF. DNA of the CDR3: TGCAGCGTTGAGCAGGGCCTGAACGAGCAGTACTTC.

This clone was recorded once. V usage is TRBV19 and J usage is TRBJ1-4; D perhaps matches TRBD1 (6 bases). CDR1 and CDR2 from the germline V gene are LNHDA and SQIVND (reference sequence). CDR3 length equals 15 residues. V was cut by 4 bases and J by 4 bases, with 13 bases left in between. The CDR3 DNA is TGTGCCAGTAGTACCCGAGGGACACTTAATGAAAAACTGTTTTTT. Its translation: CASSTRGTLNEKLFF.

The chain is built from TRBV29-1 and TRBJ1-1, with D possibly TRBD1 on 6 matching bases. Germline V CDR1 and CDR2: SQVTM, ANQGSEA. This CDR3 has 12 amino acids. V dropped 5 bases and J dropped 6 bases, with 13 bases sitting between them. In DNA, the CDR3 is TGCAGCGTTCGACAGGAACTTTCTGAAGCTTTCTTT. This translates into CSVRQELSEAFF.

This chain links TRBV27 with TRBJ1-2, with 8 bases aligning to TRBD1. V dropped 4 bases and J dropped 4; count of bases not matched to a gene: 11. The CDR3 totals 16 residues. Germline values: CDR1 MNHEY, CDR2 SMNVEV (reference sequence). CDR3 coding DNA: TGTGCCAGCAGTTCCCCGGCCGCGGGACAGGTCTATGGCTACACCTTC. This translates into CASSSPAAGQVYGYTF.

The chain joins TRBV2 to TRBJ1-5; 7 bases map to TRBD1. The germline gives CDR1 SNHLY, CDR2 FYNNEI. The CDR3 has 14 residues. V shed 5 bases and J 1 base; nucleotides not matched to a gene: 2. The DNA for the CDR3 is TGTGCCAGCAGTCGACAGGGAAGCAATCAGCCCCAGCATTTT. Its protein is CASSRQGSNQPQHF.

This chain joins TRBV4-1 and TRBJ2-7, with TRBD2 matching 9 bases. Unmatched junction bases numbered 10, after V lost 3 bases and J lost 1 base. CDR1 is MGHRA and CDR2 is YSYEKL in the germline V gene. The CDR3 has 17 residues. The CDR3 region is CASSQGGGGVSSYEQYF. DNA for the CDR3: TGCGCCAGCAGCCAGGGCGGGGGGGGAGTATCTTCCTACGAGCAGTACTTC.

This clone was seen a single time. The chain uses TRBV5-4 and TRBJ2-1; D ambiguous. V gave up 4 bases and J gave up 0 bases, with 11 bases separating them. CDR1 is SGHNT and CDR2 is YYREEE in the germline V gene (reference sequence). CDR3 length: 15 amino acids. CDR3 DNA sequence: TGTGCCAGCAGCCTAGGCGGAAGCTCCTACAATGAGCAGTTCTTC. Protein sequence: CASSLGGSSYNEQFF.

In its sample, this clone was seen a few times. J is TRBJ1-1 and V is TRBV7-2; 7 bases fit TRBD1. Germline V gives CDR1 SGHTA, CDR2 FQGNSA. Germline trimming cut 5 bases from V and 7 bases from J; bases unmatched to any gene: 10. The CDR3 runs 14 residues. CDR3 region: CASSPLPTGREAFF. The DNA for the CDR3 is TGTGCCAGCAGCCCCCTCCCGACAGGGCGTGAAGCTTTCTTT.

CDR3 loop: CASSQDTGVEQYF. The CDR3 DNA follows: TGCGCCAGCAGCCAAGATACGGGAGTCGAGCAGTACTTC. The V gene is TRBV4-1, the J gene TRBJ2-7, with D perhaps matching TRBD2 (6 bases). CDR3 length: 13 residues. Germline V gives CDR1 MGHRA, CDR2 YSYEKL. Trimming left V 0 bases short and J 6 bases short, with 9 bases between.

The CDR3 is CASSLGREGYEQFF. CDR3 sequence (DNA): TGTGCCAGCAGCTTAGGACGGGAGGGCTATGAGCAGTTCTTC. This chain links TRBV7-7 with TRBJ2-1; TRBD2 matches 8 bases. Germline trimming cut 1 base from V and 8 bases from J; bases unmatched to any gene: 4. This CDR3 comprises 14 residues. Per germline, CDR1 SSHAT and CDR2 FNYEAQ (reference sequence).

This sequence joins TRBV5-4 and TRBJ2-7; 13 nucleotides match TRBD2. V lost 4 bases and J lost 6; bases outside the gene matches: 13. The germline V gene encodes CDR1 SGHNT and CDR2 YYREEE (reference sequence). This CDR3 region has 17 residues. CDR3 nucleotide sequence: TGTGCCAGCAGCCATACTAGCGGGGGGGCCTATCTCTCCGAGCAGTACTTC. Encoded protein: CASSHTSGGAYLSEQYF.